Below, 32 T cell receptor beta chains from the same sample are listed, as sequenced in a study of blood T cell repertoires in COVID-19. The assay was immunoSEQ multiplex PCR, and TCRdb's table has in-frame clones only and misses some. The table records roughly 200,000 clones, 84% of them present only once. The specimen was peripheral blood. The receptors originated from a woman aged 70-85 years with active or convalescent COVID-19.

The rearrangement uses TRBV7-9 and TRBJ2-3; D is perhaps TRBD1 (5 bases). The CDR3 consists of 13 residues. Germline-derived CDR1 and CDR2 are SEHNR and FQNEAQ (reference sequence). Between the trimmed V and J ends, which lost 5 bases and 4 bases, there was a span of 10 bases. The CDR3 loop is CASSPKGPDTQYF. CDR3 DNA: TGTGCCAGCAGCCCAAAGGGGCCAGATACGCAGTATTTT.

This chain links TRBV6-6 with TRBJ2-5; 9 bases agree with TRBD2. The CDR3 has 16 amino acids. The J segment lost 4 bases and the V segment lost 0 bases, leaving 6 bases of the junction unmatched. Per germline, CDR1 MNHNY and CDR2 SVGAGI (reference sequence). This CDR3 is CASSYSLAGSSETQYF. The CDR3 DNA reads TGTGCCAGCAGTTACTCCCTAGCGGGGTCCTCAGAGACCCAGTACTTC.

This chain links TRBV3-1 (or the pseudogene TRBV3-2) with TRBJ1-1; 8 nucleotides align to TRBD1. CDR1 LGHDT and CDR2 YNNKEL come from the germline V gene (reference sequence). This CDR3 has 13 amino acids. With V trimmed by 4 bases and J by 8 bases, 6 bases remained unmatched. The chain's CDR3 is CASSLDRGGEAFF. The CDR3 DNA reads TGTGCCAGCAGCCTCGACAGGGGAGGAGAAGCTTTCTTT.

The chain uses TRBV6-5 and TRBJ1-1, with 7 bases fitting TRBD1. V shed 5 bases, J shed 5 bases, and the junction held 2 bases outside the gene matches. There are 12 residues in the CDR3. Per the germline V gene, CDR1 is MNHEY and CDR2 is SVGAGI. Written as DNA, the CDR3 is TGTGCCAGCAGTAACAGGGGAACTGAAGCTTTCTTT. This gives the protein CASSNRGTEAFF.

This clone was seen a handful of times. The V call is TRBV5-1, the J call TRBJ2-7; D is unclear. V lost 0 bases to trimming and J lost 0 bases, with 7 bases between them. The CDR3 is 14 residues long. Germline V gene data show CDR1 as SGHRS and CDR2 as YFSETQ. CDR3 sequence (DNA): TGCGCCAGCAGCTTGGATCCGAGCTCCTACGAGCAGTACTTC. It codes for CASSLDPSSYEQYF.

J is TRBJ2-1 and V is TRBV7-6; no firm D call. V lost 1 base, J lost 8 bases, and 9 bases lay in between. The length of the CDR3 is 13 residues. CDR1 is SGHVS, CDR2 FNYEAQ, per germline. CDR3 protein: CASSLDSRYEQFF. The CDR3 DNA sequence: TGTGCCAGCAGCTTAGATAGTCGGTATGAGCAGTTCTTC.

The rearrangement uses TRBV7-9 and TRBJ1-4; tentatively, D is TRBD1 (6 bases). CDR3 length: 12 residues. The germline CDR1 and CDR2 sequences are SEHNR and FQNEAQ (reference sequence). V gave up 5 bases and J gave up 9 bases, with 10 bases separating them. CDR3 nucleotide sequence: TGTGCCAGCAGCCAGGACAGCCAAAAACTGTTTTTT. It translates to CASSQDSQKLFF. Variable domain in full (rest from reference TRBV7-9 and TRBJ1-4): DTGVSQNPRHKITKRGQNVTFRCDPISEHNRLYWYRQTLGQGPEFLTYFQNEAQLEKSRLLSDRFSAERPKGSFSTLEIQRTEQGDSAMYLCASSQDSQKLFFGSGTQLSVL.

This sequence joins TRBV6-1 and TRBJ2-2; 9 bases align to TRBD1. The CDR3 totals 15 residues. With 2 bases clipped from V and 5 bases from J, the junction kept 3 bases outside the gene matches. The germline CDR1 and CDR2 sequences are MNHNS and SASEGT. The CDR3 sequence: CASSEHRGPTGELFF. The CDR3 DNA reads as TGTGCCAGCAGTGAACACAGGGGGCCAACCGGGGAGCTGTTTTTT.

This clone was picked up many times. This chain links TRBV5-4 with TRBJ1-3, with D perhaps TRBD1 (5 bases). The CDR3 has 16 residues. Germline assignment: CDR1 SGHNT and CDR2 YYREEE (reference sequence). Trimming removed 3 bases from V and 2 bases from J, with 15 bases in between. The CDR3 here is CASSSPSQDTGNTIYF. In DNA form, the CDR3 reads TGTGCCAGCAGCTCCCCCTCGCAGGACACTGGAAACACCATATATTTT.

This CDR3 reads CASSRYKGAVPSGANVLTF. The CDR3 bases are TGTGCCAGCAGTCGCTACAAGGGAGCGGTCCCCTCTGGGGCCAACGTCCTGACTTTC. This chain connects TRBV28 to TRBJ2-6, with D possibly TRBD2 on 5 matching bases. V shed 5 bases and J shed 0 bases, with 20 bases lying between them. CDR1 is MDHEN, CDR2 SYDVKM, per germline. The CDR3 is 19 residues long.

The V gene is TRBV5-1, the J gene TRBJ2-5; D is ambiguous. V shed 4 bases and J shed 5 bases, with 9 bases lying between them. The CDR3 loop spans 12 amino acids. CDR1 is SGHRS and CDR2 is YFSETQ in the germline V gene. CDR3 DNA sequence: TGCGCCAGCAGCGACCCCGGGGAGACCCAGTACTTC. Translated: CASSDPGETQYF.

This clone was seen a single time. This chain uses TRBV7-8 with TRBJ1-4; 8 bases match TRBD1. There are 13 residues in the CDR3. V lost 5 bases to trimming and J lost 8 bases; unmatched junction nucleotides: 4. Germline V gene data show CDR1 as SGHVS and CDR2 as FQNEAQ. CDR3 sequence reads: CASSLYRGEKLFF. In nucleotides, the CDR3 is TGTGCCAGCAGCCTATACAGGGGGGAAAAACTGTTTTTT.

The chain joins TRBV5-1 to TRBJ1-2; 7 bases agree with TRBD1. CDR1 and CDR2 from the germline V gene are SGHRS and YFSETQ. The CDR3 length is 15 residues. V dropped 2 bases and J dropped 0; count of bases not matched to a gene: 4. For the CDR3, the DNA is TGCGCCAGCAGCTTTAAGACAGGGCCTAACTATGGCTACACCTTC. Encoded protein: CASSFKTGPNYGYTF.

The genes are TRBV19 and TRBJ2-3; 11 bases line up with TRBD2. V lost 5 bases to trimming and J lost 9 bases; unmatched junction nucleotides: 10. CDR3 length: 15 residues. The germline CDR1 and CDR2 sequences are LNHDA and SQIVND (reference sequence). The CDR3 is CASSAGTSGGGTQYF. The CDR3 DNA follows: TGTGCCAGTAGTGCCGGGACTAGCGGTGGAGGGACGCAGTATTTT. The full variable domain, completed using reference TRBV19 and TRBJ2-3, is DGGITQSPKYLFRKEGQNVTLSCEQNLNHDAMYWYRQDPGQGLRLIYYSQIVNDFQKGDIAEGYSVSREKKESFPLTVTSAQKNPTAFYLCASSAGTSGGGTQYFGPGTRLTVL.

This chain joins TRBV5-1 and TRBJ2-3; D is perhaps TRBD2 (7 bases). Germline CDR1 and CDR2: SGHRS and YFSETQ. V lost 3 bases and J 4 bases, leaving 21 bases between the germline ends. The CDR3 is 17 residues long. The CDR3 loop reads CASSSPSGGGSADTQYF. The CDR3 bases are TGCGCCAGCAGCTCCCCCTCGGGGGGCGGGAGCGCAGATACGCAGTATTTT.

The V and J genes are TRBV3-1 (or the pseudogene TRBV3-2) and TRBJ2-2; possibly TRBD2 for D (5 bases). Trimming left V 3 bases short and J 5 bases short, with 10 bases between. Looked up from germline, CDR1 is LGHDT and CDR2 is YNNKEL (reference sequence). This CDR3 has 14 residues. The chain's CDR3 is CASSQASGTGELFF. CDR3 bases: TGTGCCAGCAGCCAGGCCTCGGGGACCGGGGAGCTGTTTTTT.

The V call is TRBV4-1, the J call TRBJ2-5, with 11 bases aligning to TRBD1. The CDR3 runs to 16 residues. J was trimmed by 5 bases and V by 4 bases; bases with no gene match: 9. Looked up from germline, CDR1 is MGHRA and CDR2 is YSYEKL. This CDR3 reads CASSRPGTGGGETQYF. DNA of the CDR3: TGCGCCAGCAGCCGCCCCGGGACAGGGGGAGGGGAGACCCAGTACTTC.

The V call is TRBV7-9, the J call TRBJ1-2; D possibly corresponds to TRBD1 (6 bases). The length of the CDR3 is 14 residues. V was pared by 5 bases and J by 2 bases, with 12 bases between. CDR1 is SEHNR and CDR2 is FQNEAQ in the germline V gene (reference sequence). As DNA, the CDR3 is TGTGCCAGCAGCCCGGGGGGGCCGAACTATGGCTACACCTTC. Its translation is CASSPGGPNYGYTF.

The CDR3 coding sequence is TGTGCCAGCAGTCCTACAGGGGCGGGCACTGAAGCTTTCTTT. Translated: CASSPTGAGTEAFF. The V and J genes are TRBV6-5 and TRBJ1-1; 7 nucleotides agree with TRBD1. Germline CDR1 MNHEY, CDR2 SVGAGI. CDR3 length: 14 amino acids. The V segment lost 5 bases and the J segment 4 bases; nucleotides outside the gene matches: 7.

J is TRBJ1-3 and V is TRBV7-3; 8 positions agree with TRBD1. Germline V lookup: CDR1 SGHTA, CDR2 FQGTGA. V gave up 6 bases and J gave up 3 bases; unmatched junction bases: 1. The CDR3 has 13 amino acids. The CDR3 DNA reads as TGTGCCAGCAGTGACAGGGGTGGAAACACCATATATTTT. It is translated as CASSDRGGNTIYF. Combining the CDR3 with reference TRBV7-3 and TRBJ1-3 gives the whole variable domain GAGVSQTPSNKVTEKGKYVELRCDPISGHTALYWYRQSLGQGPEFLIYFQGTGAADDSGLPNDRFFAVRPEGSVSTLKIQRTERGDSAVYLCASSDRGGNTIYFGEGSWLTVV.

This chain uses TRBV9 with TRBJ2-1, with 9 nucleotides matching TRBD1. CDR1 is SGDLS, CDR2 YYNGEE, per germline. Unmatched junction bases numbered 8, after V lost 0 bases and J lost 10 bases. This CDR3 region has 15 residues. CDR3 nucleotides: TGTGCCAGCAGCGTAGCCGGGACAGGGTTTAACGAGCAGTTCTTC. This sequence encodes CASSVAGTGFNEQFF.

This clone was recorded at least ten times. The rearrangement links TRBV4-1 to TRBJ1-5; TRBD1 might be the D (6 bases). With 4 bases removed from V and 4 bases from J, the gap between germline ends came to 17 bases. The V gene's germline CDR1 is MGHRA and CDR2 YSYEKL. The CDR3 runs to 16 residues. The CDR3 DNA sequence: TGCGCCAGCAGCCCCGCTGGGACAAGGACTAATCAGCCCCAGCATTTT. Its translation is CASSPAGTRTNQPQHF.

The chain employs TRBV11-2 and TRBJ2-3, with D maybe TRBD2 (6 bases). The V gene lost 5 bases and the J gene lost 4 bases, with 16 bases spanning the gap. Germline V lookup: CDR1 SGHAT, CDR2 FQNNGV. The CDR3 totals 15 residues. The CDR3 DNA is TGTGCCAGCAGCCTACGGGGGAGTTGGGCAGATACGCAGTATTTT. This gives the protein CASSLRGSWADTQYF.

This sequence joins TRBV6-6 and TRBJ1-3, with D possibly matching TRBD1 (5 bases). V was shortened by 2 bases and J by 0 bases, with 11 bases between the two germline ends. Germline V gene data show CDR1 as MNHNY and CDR2 as SVGAGI (reference sequence). This CDR3 is 16 amino acids long. CDR3 in amino acids: CASSYRDFSSGNTIYF. CDR3 sequence (DNA): TGTGCCAGCAGTTACCGGGACTTCAGCTCTGGAAACACCATATATTTT.

The V call is TRBV9, the J call TRBJ2-5; D might be TRBD1 (6 bases). CDR1 and CDR2 from the germline V gene are SGDLS and YYNGEE. This CDR3 is 13 amino acids long. The V end lost 4 bases, the J end lost 7 bases, and 14 bases lay between the germline ends. Written as DNA, the CDR3 is TGTGCCAGCAGCACCCCCCTAGGGGGGACCCAGTACTTC. Protein: CASSTPLGGTQYF.

V and J are TRBV7-9 and TRBJ1-4, with D unclear. Between the trimmed V and J ends, which lost 0 bases and 7 bases, there was a span of 12 bases. Germline V CDR1 and CDR2: SEHNR, FQNEAQ (reference sequence). CDR3 length equals 15 residues. CDR3 protein: CASSLAVGDGEKLFF. CDR3 DNA: TGTGCCAGCAGCTTAGCGGTGGGAGATGGTGAAAAACTGTTTTTT.

Concerning this clone: The same CDR3 arises from other DNA sequences in this sample as well. The CDR3 nucleotides read TGTGCCAGCAGCTTGCAGGGTGGAACTGAAGCTTTCTTT. It is translated as CASSLQGGTEAFF. V and J are TRBV5-4 and TRBJ1-1, with D possibly TRBD1 on 5 matching bases. V was clipped by 1 base and J by 5 bases, with 9 bases between them. Germline CDR1 SGHNT, CDR2 YYREEE (reference sequence). The CDR3 is 13 amino acids.

The chain uses TRBV6-1 and TRBJ2-7; 9 positions match TRBD1. The V segment lost 3 bases and the J segment 3 bases; nucleotides outside the gene matches: 12. The CDR3 contains 17 residues. Per germline, CDR1 MNHNS and CDR2 SASEGT. The CDR3 sequence: CASSDVHPGTGLYEQYF. DNA for the CDR3: TGTGCCAGCAGTGATGTCCACCCCGGGACAGGGCTCTACGAGCAGTACTTC.

The chain joins TRBV11-2 to TRBJ2-1; 7 positions match TRBD2. The CDR3 is made up of 19 amino acids. Losses at the gene ends were 5 bases for V and 9 bases for J; bases not matched to a gene: 25. CDR1 and CDR2 (germline): SGHAT, FQNNGV. CDR3 protein: CASSPAGRAGLPIRGEQFF. The CDR3 bases are TGTGCCAGCAGCCCCGCCGGCCGCGCGGGACTACCCATTAGGGGTGAGCAGTTCTTC.

The V call is TRBV5-4, the J call TRBJ2-3, with unresolved D. Germline CDR1 and CDR2: SGHNT and YYREEE (reference sequence). This CDR3 contains 12 residues. Trimming pared 4 bases from V and 5 bases from J, leaving 8 bases between. The CDR3 coding sequence is TGTGCCAGCAGCACTACGCGAGATACGCAGTATTTT. This gives the protein CASSTTRDTQYF.

Only one count was recorded for this clone. The chain employs TRBV27 and TRBJ2-2; 10 nucleotides align to TRBD2. CDR1 and CDR2 from the germline V gene are MNHEY and SMNVEV (reference sequence). The CDR3 is 17 amino acids. The junction had 15 bases not matched to a gene; V was cut back by 9 bases and J by 5 bases. In nucleotides, the CDR3 is TGTGCCAGTACCCGGGCTAGCGGGAGTTATTTTACCGGGGAGCTGTTTTTT. Its protein is CASTRASGSYFTGELFF.

The genes are TRBV5-1 and TRBJ2-1; tentatively, D is TRBD2 (6 bases). The CDR3 runs to 16 residues. From germline, CDR1 is SGHRS and CDR2 YFSETQ. V was pared by 7 bases and J by 0 bases, with 17 bases between. This CDR3 is CASQLFAGSSYNEQFF. The CDR3 DNA is TGCGCCAGCCAGCTATTTGCGGGGAGCTCCTACAATGAGCAGTTCTTC.